This T cell receptor beta chain was sequenced for a study of blood T cell repertoires in COVID-19. Whole-study context: Samples of COVID-19 (acute and convalescent) were obtained from the United States, Italy and Spain.

Libraries were prepared by immunoSEQ multiplex PCR; TCRdb keeps only in-frame clonotypes and omits some of them. The profile covers about 310,000 clones, with approximately 90% appearing a single time and 8.9% taken by the ten largest. The germline V gene has CDR1 LGHNA and CDR2 YSLEER. The CDR3 covers 15 residues. Trimming stripped 3 bases from V and 0 bases from J, with 9 bases between. The study drew participants aged about 18 to 89 years from 20 to 30 US areas. Membership in each cohort depended on participant-reported clinical history. Sequencing used PBMCs or T cells enriched from blood (not recorded which). The chain uses TRBV4-3 and TRBJ2-1; tentative D call: TRBD1 (5 bases). The clonotype was recovered from a woman between 18 and 30 years old who had recovered from COVID-19. CDR3 amino acids: CASSQTVSSYNEQFF. The CDR3 bases are TGCGCCAGCAGCCAGACAGTAAGCTCCTACAATGAGCAGTTCTTC.